A single T cell receptor (beta chain) is shown here with its context. This specimen belongs to a study of CD8 T cells in Susac syndrome. The CDR3 has 17 amino acids. From blood CD8+ and CD4+ T cells, TCR beta sequences were generated. In the multiple sclerosis control group, patients were treatment-naive and had stable or active relapsing-remitting disease. Negative isolation yielded CD8+ and CD4+ T cells; FACS enriched TEMRA cells. A quantity of about 0.5 to 1 ug RNA underwent reverse transcription using random hexamers. The TCR beta CDR3 was amplified by immunoSEQ multiplex PCR across 54 Vbeta, 13 Jbeta. TCRdb re-called the immunoSEQ multiplex PCR reads through MiXCR, storing one row per CDR3 protein. The sample yields around 140,000 distinct CDR3 sequences, around 75% seen once.

Sequencing input: CD8+ T cells from PBMCs. The chain carries TRBV21-1 and TRBJ2-3. TRBV21-1 is an annotated pseudogene. This receptor was taken from a human donor with multiple sclerosis. The CDR3 region has the DNA TGTGCCAGCAGCAAAGCATGTGGTTTATGGGCCACAGATACGCAGTATTTT. It encodes CASSKACGLWATDTQYF.